Following are 14 T cell receptor beta chains from one sample sequenced in a study of graft-versus-host responses after intestinal transplantation. Antigen specificity for these receptors is unknown. The repertoire was sequenced with immunoSEQ multiplex PCR; TCRdb's copy has only in-frame clones and lacks some. This table holds about 130,000 clones, 85% to 95% found once. Sequenced here: unstimulated CD4+ T cells sorted from spleen or lymph node cells, sampled before intestinal transplant. The receptors were sampled from a human donor who received an intestinal transplant.

This chain links TRBV29-1 with TRBJ2-6; 11 bases agree with TRBD1. The length of the CDR3 is 16 residues. Trimming at V came to 6 bases and at J to 3 bases, leaving 7 bases not matched to a gene. Germline loops: CDR1 SQVTM, CDR2 ANQGSEA. The CDR3 coding sequence is TGCAGCGTCAGCGGACAGGGGGCGGTTGGGGCCAACGTCCTGACTTTC. Protein product: CSVSGQGAVGANVLTF.

The chain employs TRBV5-1 and TRBJ2-2; no clear D. Germline-derived CDR1 and CDR2 are SGHRS and YFSETQ. The ends were cut back, 0 bases at V and 2 bases at J, with 5 bases in the middle. The CDR3 is 14 amino acids. The CDR3 DNA follows: TGCGCCAGCAGCTTGGAACCTAACACCGGGGAGCTGTTTTTT. It yields the protein CASSLEPNTGELFF.

This clone has just one count. This chain links TRBV5-5 with TRBJ2-7, with 8 bases aligning to TRBD1. Germline values: CDR1 SGHKS, CDR2 YYEKEE (reference sequence). Germline trimming cut 4 bases from V and 6 bases from J; bases unmatched to any gene: 6. The CDR3 covers 13 residues. CDR3 DNA: TGTGCCAGCAGCATAGGACAGGGAACCGAGCAGTACTTC. It codes for CASSIGQGTEQYF.

This rearrangement joins TRBV11-1 to TRBJ2-1; the D is unclear. This CDR3 has 13 amino acids. The ends were cut back, 0 bases at V and 6 bases at J, with 6 bases in the middle. Germline assignment: CDR1 SGHAT and CDR2 FQDESV (reference sequence). In nucleotides, the CDR3 is TGTGCCAGCAGCTTAGCGCGGCCCAATGAGCAGTTCTTC. As protein: CASSLARPNEQFF.

V gene TRBV6-5 combines with J gene TRBJ2-1; 11 bases agree with TRBD2. The V segment lost 2 bases and the J segment 6 bases; nucleotides outside the gene matches: 3. Germline V gene sequence: CDR1 MNHEY, CDR2 SVGAGI. The CDR3 loop spans 15 amino acids. The CDR3 reads CASSYATSGINEQFF. The CDR3 DNA reads TGTGCCAGCAGTTACGCGACTAGCGGGATCAATGAGCAGTTCTTC.

This clone has more than one count but fewer than ten. The rearrangement uses TRBV19 and TRBJ2-7, with D perhaps matching TRBD2 (5 bases). Germline V gene data show CDR1 as LNHDA and CDR2 as SQIVND (reference sequence). V shed 5 bases and J shed 2 bases, with 10 bases lying between them. The CDR3 is made up of 13 amino acids. The CDR3 nucleotides read TGTGCCAGTAGTGGGAAGGGAGCCTACGAGCAGTACTTC. Its translation: CASSGKGAYEQYF.

The rearrangement joins TRBV4-3 to TRBJ2-7, with D possibly TRBD1 on 5 matching bases. Trimming took 0 bases from V and 1 from J, leaving 10 bases between them. The CDR3 is 15 amino acids. The germline gives CDR1 LGHNA, CDR2 YSLEER. The CDR3 is CASSQDPGSSYEQYF. CDR3 DNA: TGCGCCAGCAGCCAAGACCCAGGGTCTTCCTACGAGCAGTACTTC.

The chain employs TRBV7-8 and TRBJ2-7; D gene ambiguous. Trimming cost V 1 base and J 0 bases, with 10 bases left between them. The CDR3 has 15 amino acids. Germline lookup yields CDR1 SGHVS and CDR2 FQNEAQ. Here the CDR3 DNA reads TGTGCCAGCAGCTTAGTCAGGTCGAGCTCCTACGAGCAGTACTTC. It encodes CASSLVRSSSYEQYF. Filled out from reference TRBV7-8 and TRBJ2-7, the complete variable domain reads GAGVSQSPRYKVAKRGQDVALRCDPISGHVSLFWYQQALGQGPEFLTYFQNEAQLDKSGLPSDRFFAERPEGSVSTLKIQRTQQEDSAVYLCASSLVRSSSYEQYFGPGTRLTVT.

J is TRBJ2-7 and V is TRBV7-2, with 7 bases fitting TRBD2. Germline V gene lookup returns CDR1 SGHTA and CDR2 FQGNSA. CDR3 length: 14 amino acids. With V trimmed by 4 bases and J by 7 bases, 10 bases remained unmatched. The CDR3: CASSSPGGRLEQYF. CDR3 coding DNA: TGTGCCAGCAGCTCACCGGGAGGCCGGCTGGAGCAGTACTTC.

The chain links TRBV30 to TRBJ1-5, with D possibly being TRBD1 (5 bases). The CDR3 runs 13 residues. Trimming removed 3 bases at V and 3 bases at J, with 9 bases between. The germline V gene encodes CDR1 GTSNPN and CDR2 SVGIG (reference sequence). The CDR3 bases are TGTGCCTGGAGGGGGGGAGCCAATCAGCCCCAGCATTTT. It codes for CAWRGGANQPQHF.

The chain recombines TRBV9 with TRBJ2-7; TRBD1 might be the D (5 bases). The germline V gene has CDR1 SGDLS and CDR2 YYNGEE. The CDR3 is 14 amino acids. Trimming left V 0 bases short and J 0 bases short, with 7 bases between. The CDR3 region is CASSVAQASYEQYF. CDR3 coding DNA: TGTGCCAGCAGCGTAGCACAGGCCTCCTACGAGCAGTACTTC. Variable domain in full (rest from reference TRBV9 and TRBJ2-7): DSGVTQTPKHLITATGQRVTLRCSPRSGDLSVYWYQQSLDQGLQFLIQYYNGEERAKGNILERFSAQQFPDLHSELNLSSLELGDSALYFCASSVAQASYEQYFGPGTRLTVT.

V and J are TRBV5-4 and TRBJ2-5; 13 bases are a match to TRBD2. The germline V gene has CDR1 SGHNT and CDR2 YYREEE (reference sequence). The V gene end was trimmed by 2 bases and the J gene end by 2 bases; junction bases not matched to a gene: 3. The CDR3 is 16 amino acids. CDR3 sequence (DNA): TGTGCCAGCAGCTTCGGACTAGCGGGAGAACAAGAGACCCAGTACTTC. It specifies CASSFGLAGEQETQYF.

The chain is built from TRBV5-1 and TRBJ2-7; TRBD2 is a possible D gene (7 bases). This CDR3 spans 20 amino acids. Germline V CDR1 and CDR2: SGHRS, YFSETQ. The V end was cut by 4 bases, the J end by 0 bases, with 29 bases between. CDR3 DNA sequence: TGCGCCAGCAGCGGAGGAGCCCGTCTGAACAGGGAGGGGCTCTCCTACGAGCAGTACTTC. Amino acid sequence: CASSGGARLNREGLSYEQYF.

V and J are TRBV29-1 and TRBJ2-7; no definite D call. CDR1 is SQVTM, CDR2 ANQGSEA, per germline. The CDR3 has 14 residues. Trimming shortened V by 4 bases and J by 0 bases, and 13 bases separated the two germline ends. The CDR3 DNA follows: TGCAGCGTTGGAGGCCCTGTTGGCTCCTACGAGCAGTACTTC. It encodes CSVGGPVGSYEQYF.